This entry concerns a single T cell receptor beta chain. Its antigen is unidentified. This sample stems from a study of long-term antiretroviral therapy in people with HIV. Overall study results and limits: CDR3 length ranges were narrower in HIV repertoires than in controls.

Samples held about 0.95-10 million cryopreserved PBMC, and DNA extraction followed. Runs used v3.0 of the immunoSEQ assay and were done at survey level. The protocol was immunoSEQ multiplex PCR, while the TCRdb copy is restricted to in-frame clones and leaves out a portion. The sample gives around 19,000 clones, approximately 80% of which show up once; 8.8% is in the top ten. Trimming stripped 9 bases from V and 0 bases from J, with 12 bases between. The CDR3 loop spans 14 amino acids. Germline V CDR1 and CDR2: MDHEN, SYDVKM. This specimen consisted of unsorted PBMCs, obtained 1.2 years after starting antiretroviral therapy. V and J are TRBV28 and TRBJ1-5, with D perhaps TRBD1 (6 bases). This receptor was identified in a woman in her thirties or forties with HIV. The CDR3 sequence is CASIRGGSNQPQHF. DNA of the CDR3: TGTGCCAGTATTAGAGGGGGTAGCAATCAGCCCCAGCATTTT.